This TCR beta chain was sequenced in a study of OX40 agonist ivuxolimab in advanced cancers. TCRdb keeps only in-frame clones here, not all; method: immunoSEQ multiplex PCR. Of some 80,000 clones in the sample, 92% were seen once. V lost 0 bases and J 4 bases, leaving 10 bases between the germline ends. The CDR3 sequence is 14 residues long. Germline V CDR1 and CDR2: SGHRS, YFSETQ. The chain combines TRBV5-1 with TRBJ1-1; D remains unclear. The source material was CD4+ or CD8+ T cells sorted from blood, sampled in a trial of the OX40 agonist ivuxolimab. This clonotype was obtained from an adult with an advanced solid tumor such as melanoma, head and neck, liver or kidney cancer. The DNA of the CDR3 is TGCGCCAGCAGCTTGGCGGTCCCCGGCACTGAAGCTTTCTTT. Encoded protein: CASSLAVPGTEAFF.